This T cell receptor beta chain was sequenced during a study of cytomegalovirus exposure and HLA in healthy donors. On the study more broadly: Of all 360 or so donors who were genotyped, 81% belonged to the Caucasian-associated ancestry cluster. General study results and limits: Follow-up analysis found HLA locus-dependent TCR association rates, highest for DRB1 and lowest for HLA-C. A missense variant in DCLRE1C was later tied to TCR beta V- and J-gene trimming. A highly shared variant cluster was judged a likely technical artifact.

The J segment lost 5 bases and the V segment lost 7 bases, leaving 13 bases of the junction unmatched. This CDR3 is built from 15 residues. Looked up from germline, CDR1 is MNHEY and CDR2 is SMNVEV (reference sequence). Vbeta (60) and Jbeta (13) primers were used in the PCR. This table comes from immunoSEQ multiplex PCR, and its TCRdb copy is limited to in-frame clones, with some not included. The data contain 95,000 to 150,000 clones, about 80% of them singletons. On this clone itself: Its antigen is as yet unknown.

This chain uses TRBV27 with TRBJ2-7, with TRBD2 matching over 8 bases. The sample taken for sequencing was PBMCs. This receptor was taken from a man aged 25-45 years in good health and CMV-seropositive. The CDR3 sequence: CASTPARAGVDEQYF. CDR3 coding DNA: TGTGCCAGCACTCCGGCTAGAGCGGGAGTGGACGAGCAGTACTTC.